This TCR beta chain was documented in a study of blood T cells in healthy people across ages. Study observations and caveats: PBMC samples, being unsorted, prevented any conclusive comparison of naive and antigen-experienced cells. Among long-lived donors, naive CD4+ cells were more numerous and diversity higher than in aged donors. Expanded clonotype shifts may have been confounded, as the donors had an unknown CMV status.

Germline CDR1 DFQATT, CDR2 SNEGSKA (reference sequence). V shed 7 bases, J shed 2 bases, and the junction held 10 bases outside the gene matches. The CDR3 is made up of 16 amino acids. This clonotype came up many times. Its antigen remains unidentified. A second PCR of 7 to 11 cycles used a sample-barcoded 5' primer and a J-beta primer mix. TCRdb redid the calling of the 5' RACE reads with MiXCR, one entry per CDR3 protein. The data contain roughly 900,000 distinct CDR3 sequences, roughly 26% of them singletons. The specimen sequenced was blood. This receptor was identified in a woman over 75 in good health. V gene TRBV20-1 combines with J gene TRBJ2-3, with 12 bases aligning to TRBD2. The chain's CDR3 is CSVARASGGDTDTQYF. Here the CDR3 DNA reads TGCAGTGTCGCGAGGGCTAGCGGGGGGGACACAGATACGCAGTATTTT.